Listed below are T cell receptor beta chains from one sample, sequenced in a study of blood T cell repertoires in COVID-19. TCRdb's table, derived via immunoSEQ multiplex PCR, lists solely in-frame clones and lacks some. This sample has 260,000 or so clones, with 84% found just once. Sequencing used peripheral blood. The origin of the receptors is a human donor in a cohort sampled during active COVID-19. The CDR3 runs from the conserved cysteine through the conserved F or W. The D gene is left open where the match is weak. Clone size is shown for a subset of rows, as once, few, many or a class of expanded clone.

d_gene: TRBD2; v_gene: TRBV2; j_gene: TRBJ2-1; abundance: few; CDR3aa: CAILAGEGNEQFF; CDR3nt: TGTGCCATCCTAGCGGGAGAGGGCAATGAGCAGTTCTTC
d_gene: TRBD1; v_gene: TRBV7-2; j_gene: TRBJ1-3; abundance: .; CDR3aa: CASQDRASGNTIYF; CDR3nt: TGTGCCAGCCAGGACAGGGCCTCTGGAAACACCATATATTTT
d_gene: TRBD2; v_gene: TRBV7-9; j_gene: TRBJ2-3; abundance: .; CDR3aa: CASSSFLEISGGEDTQYF; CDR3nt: TGTGCCAGCAGCTCCTTTCTTGAAATTAGCGGGGGGGAAGATACGCAGTATTTT
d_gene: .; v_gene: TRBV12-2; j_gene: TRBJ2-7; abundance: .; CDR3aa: CASRPRTGKTYEQYF; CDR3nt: TGTGCAAGTCGCCCCCGGACAGGGAAGACCTACGAGCAGTACTTC
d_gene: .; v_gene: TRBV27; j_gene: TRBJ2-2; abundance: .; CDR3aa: CASSLYRNTGELFF; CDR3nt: TGTGCCAGCAGTTTGTACAGGAACACCGGGGAGCTGTTTTTT
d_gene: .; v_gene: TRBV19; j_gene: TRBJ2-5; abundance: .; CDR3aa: CASTISGSHQETQYF; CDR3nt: TGTGCCAGTACCATAAGCGGGTCTCACCAAGAGACCCAGTACTTC
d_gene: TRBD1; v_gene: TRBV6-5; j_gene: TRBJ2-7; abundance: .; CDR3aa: CASNNRGPNLYEQYF; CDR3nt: TGTGCCAGCAATAACAGGGGTCCGAACCTTTACGAGCAGTACTTC
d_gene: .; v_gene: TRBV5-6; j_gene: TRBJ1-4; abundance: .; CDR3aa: CASSHPGQREKLFF; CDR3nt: TGTGCCAGCAGTCATCCCGGACAGAGAGAAAAACTGTTTTTT
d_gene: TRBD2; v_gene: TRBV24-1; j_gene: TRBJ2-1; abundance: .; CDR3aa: CATSPGGSYNEQFF; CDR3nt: TGTGCCACCAGTCCGGGAGGCTCCTACAATGAGCAGTTCTTC
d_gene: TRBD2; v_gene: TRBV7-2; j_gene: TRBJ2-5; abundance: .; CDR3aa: CASSFVSSGVGTQYF; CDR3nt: TGTGCCAGCAGCTTCGTATCTAGCGGGGTGGGGACCCAGTACTTC
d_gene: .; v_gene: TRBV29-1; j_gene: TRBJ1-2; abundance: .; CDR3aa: CSVDFAQGSGYTF; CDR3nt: TGCAGCGTTGATTTTGCCCAGGGGTCTGGCTACACCTTC
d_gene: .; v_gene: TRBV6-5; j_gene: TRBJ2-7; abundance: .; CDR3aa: CASRGFGTSSYEQYF; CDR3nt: TGTGCCAGCAGGGGCTTCGGCACGAGCTCCTACGAGCAGTACTTC
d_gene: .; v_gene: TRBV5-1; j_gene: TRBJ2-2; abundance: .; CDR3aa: CASSSSGVTGELFF; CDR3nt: TGCGCCAGCAGTTCCTCAGGGGTTACCGGGGAGCTGTTTTTT
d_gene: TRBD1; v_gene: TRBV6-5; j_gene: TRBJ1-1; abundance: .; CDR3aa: CASIDRGGTEAFF; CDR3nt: TGTGCCAGCATCGACAGGGGTGGCACTGAAGCTTTCTTT
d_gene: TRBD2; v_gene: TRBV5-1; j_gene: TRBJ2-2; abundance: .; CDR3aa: CASSPQGLAGSTGELFF; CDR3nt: TGCGCCAGCAGCCCCCAGGGACTAGCGGGAAGCACCGGGGAGCTGTTTTTT
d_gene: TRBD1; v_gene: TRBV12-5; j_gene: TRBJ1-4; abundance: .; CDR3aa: CASGLASQGMEKLFF; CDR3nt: TGTGCTAGTGGTTTGGCATCACAGGGGATGGAAAAACTGTTTTTT
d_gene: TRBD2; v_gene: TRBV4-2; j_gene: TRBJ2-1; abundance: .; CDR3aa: CASSQEGVAGVGNEQFF; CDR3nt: TGTGCCAGCAGCCAAGAAGGCGTAGCGGGAGTGGGCAATGAGCAGTTCTTC
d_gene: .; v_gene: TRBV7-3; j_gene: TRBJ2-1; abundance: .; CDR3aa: CASSLESGPWDEQFF; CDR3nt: TGTGCCAGCAGCTTAGAGTCAGGGCCCTGGGATGAGCAGTTCTTC
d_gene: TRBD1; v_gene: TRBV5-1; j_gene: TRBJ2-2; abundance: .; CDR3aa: CASSATGANTGELFF; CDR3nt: TGCGCCAGCAGCGCGACAGGGGCGAACACCGGGGAGCTGTTTTTT
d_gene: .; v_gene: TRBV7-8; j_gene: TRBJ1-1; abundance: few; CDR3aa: CASSRDYRSTEAFF; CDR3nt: TGTGCCAGCAGTCGGGATTACCGAAGCACTGAAGCTTTCTTT
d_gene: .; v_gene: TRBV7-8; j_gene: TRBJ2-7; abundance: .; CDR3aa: CASSSRPRGIRHEQYF; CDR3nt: TGTGCCAGCAGCTCCCGTCCCCGGGGGATCCGCCACGAGCAGTACTTC
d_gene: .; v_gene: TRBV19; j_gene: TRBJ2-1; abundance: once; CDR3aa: CASGVSSYNEQFF; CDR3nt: TGTGCCTCTGGAGTCAGCTCCTACAATGAGCAGTTCTTC
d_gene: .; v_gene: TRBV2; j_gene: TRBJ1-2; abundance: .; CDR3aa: CASSRTANYGYTF; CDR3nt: TGTGCCAGCAGTCGGACAGCTAACTATGGCTACACCTTC
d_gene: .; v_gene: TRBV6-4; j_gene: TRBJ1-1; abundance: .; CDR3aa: CASSAIRGTEAFF; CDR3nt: TGTGCCAGCAGTGCGATTAGAGGGACTGAAGCTTTCTTT
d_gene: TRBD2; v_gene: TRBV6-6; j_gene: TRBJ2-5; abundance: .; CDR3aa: CASSGLAGGQETQYF; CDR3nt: TGTGCCAGCAGTGGACTAGCGGGAGGCCAAGAGACCCAGTACTTC
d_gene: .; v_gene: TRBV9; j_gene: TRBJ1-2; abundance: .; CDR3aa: CASSAGTFKDYGYTF; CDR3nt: TGTGCCAGCAGCGCCGGGACATTCAAGGACTATGGCTACACCTTC